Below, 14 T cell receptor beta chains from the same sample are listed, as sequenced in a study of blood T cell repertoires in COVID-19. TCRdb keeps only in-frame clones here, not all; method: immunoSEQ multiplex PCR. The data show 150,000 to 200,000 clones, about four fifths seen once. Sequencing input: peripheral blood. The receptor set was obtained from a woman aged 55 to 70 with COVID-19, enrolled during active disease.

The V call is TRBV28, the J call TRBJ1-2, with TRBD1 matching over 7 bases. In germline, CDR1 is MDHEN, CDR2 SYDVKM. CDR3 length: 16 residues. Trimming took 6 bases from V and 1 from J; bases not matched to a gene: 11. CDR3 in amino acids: CASSLTGLGINYGYTF. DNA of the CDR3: TGTGCCAGCAGCCTGACAGGGTTGGGGATTAACTATGGCTACACCTTC.

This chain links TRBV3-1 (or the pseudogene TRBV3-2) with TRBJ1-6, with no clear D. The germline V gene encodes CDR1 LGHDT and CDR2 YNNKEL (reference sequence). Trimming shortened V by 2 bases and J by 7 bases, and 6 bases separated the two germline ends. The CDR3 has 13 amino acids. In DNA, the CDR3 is TGTGCCAGCAGCCAATCTTCGAATTCACCCCTCCACTTT. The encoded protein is CASSQSSNSPLHF.

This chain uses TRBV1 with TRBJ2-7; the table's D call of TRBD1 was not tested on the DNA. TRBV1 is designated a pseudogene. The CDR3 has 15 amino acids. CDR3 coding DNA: TGCACCAGCAGCCAAGAGATCCAGGGGATCAACGAGCAGTACTTC. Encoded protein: CTSSQEIQGINEQYF.

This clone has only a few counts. As DNA, the CDR3 is TGCGCCAGCAGTCACAGACCCGGGACTAGCGGGAGGACTCCTAACACCGGGGAGCTGTTTTTT. Translated: CASSHRPGTSGRTPNTGELFF. The rearrangement joins TRBV23-1 to TRBJ2-2; the match to TRBD2 covers 15 bases. TRBV23-1 counts as an open reading frame of uncertain function. CDR3 length equals 21 residues. The V segment lost 3 bases and the J segment 2 bases; nucleotides outside the gene matches: 13.

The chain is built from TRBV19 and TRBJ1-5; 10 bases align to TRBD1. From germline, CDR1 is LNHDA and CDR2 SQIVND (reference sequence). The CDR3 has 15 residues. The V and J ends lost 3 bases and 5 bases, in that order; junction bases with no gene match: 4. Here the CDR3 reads CASSIVTGGHQPQHF. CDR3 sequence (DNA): TGTGCCAGTAGTATTGTGACAGGGGGCCATCAGCCCCAGCATTTT.

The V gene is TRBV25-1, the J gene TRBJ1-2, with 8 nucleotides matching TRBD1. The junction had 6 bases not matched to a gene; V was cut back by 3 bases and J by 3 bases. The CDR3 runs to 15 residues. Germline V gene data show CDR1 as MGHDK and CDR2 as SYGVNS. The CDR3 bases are TGTGCCAGCAGTGACGAGACAGGGGATGACTATGGCTACACCTTC. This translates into CASSDETGDDYGYTF.

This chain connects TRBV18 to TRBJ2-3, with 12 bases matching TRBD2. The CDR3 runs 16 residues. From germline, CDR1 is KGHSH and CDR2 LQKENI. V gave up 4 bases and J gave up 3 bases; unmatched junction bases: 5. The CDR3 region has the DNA TGTGCCAGCTCACAGAAGACTAGCGGGGGAACAGATACGCAGTATTTT. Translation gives CASSQKTSGGTDTQYF.

The CDR3 region has the DNA TGTGCCAGCAGCCCCGGGGGGGGCTACTCCTACGAGCAGTACTTC. Translated, it gives CASSPGGGYSYEQYF. The V gene is TRBV9, the J gene TRBJ2-7; 8 nucleotides match TRBD2. The CDR3 loop spans 15 amino acids. CDR1 and CDR2 from the germline V gene are SGDLS and YYNGEE. Trimming at V came to 4 bases and at J to 0 bases, leaving 6 bases not matched to a gene.

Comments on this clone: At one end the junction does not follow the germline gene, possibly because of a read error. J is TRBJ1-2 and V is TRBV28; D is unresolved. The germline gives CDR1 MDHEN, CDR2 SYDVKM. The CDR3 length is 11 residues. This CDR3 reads CAIEFTGLLNF. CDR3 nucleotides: TGTGCCATCGAATTCACGGGATTACTGAACTTC.

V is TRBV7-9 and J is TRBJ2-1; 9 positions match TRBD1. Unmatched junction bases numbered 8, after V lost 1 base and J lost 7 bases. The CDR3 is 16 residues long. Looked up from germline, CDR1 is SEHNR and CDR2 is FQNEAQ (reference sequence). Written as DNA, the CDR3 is TGTGCCAGCAGCTTAGGAGTGGACAGGGGAAGAAATGAGCAGTTCTTC. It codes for CASSLGVDRGRNEQFF.

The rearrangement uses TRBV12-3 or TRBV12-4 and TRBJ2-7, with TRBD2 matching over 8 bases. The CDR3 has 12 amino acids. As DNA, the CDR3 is TGTGCTTCAGCGGGGGCGACCTACGAGCAGTACGTC. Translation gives CASAGATYEQYV.

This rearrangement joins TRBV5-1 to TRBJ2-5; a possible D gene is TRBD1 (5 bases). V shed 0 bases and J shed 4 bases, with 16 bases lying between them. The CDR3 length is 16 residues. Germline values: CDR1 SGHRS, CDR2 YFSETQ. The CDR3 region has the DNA TGCGCCAGCAGCTTGGCATCAGGAGCAAGGGGAGAGACCCAGTACTTC. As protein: CASSLASGARGETQYF.

The CDR3: CASSTAGEGSPLHF. As DNA, the CDR3 is TGTGCCAGCAGCACCGCGGGGGAAGGATCACCCCTCCACTTT. The chain uses TRBV9 and TRBJ1-6; possible D gene TRBD1, 5 bases. CDR3 length: 14 residues. Looked up from germline, CDR1 is SGDLS and CDR2 is YYNGEE. V lost 4 bases and J lost 10, with 15 bases in between. Filled out from reference TRBV9 and TRBJ1-6, the complete variable domain reads DSGVTQTPKHLITATGQRVTLRCSPRSGDLSVYWYQQSLDQGLQFLIQYYNGEERAKGNILERFSAQQFPDLHSELNLSSLELGDSALYFCASSTAGEGSPLHFGNGTRLTVT.

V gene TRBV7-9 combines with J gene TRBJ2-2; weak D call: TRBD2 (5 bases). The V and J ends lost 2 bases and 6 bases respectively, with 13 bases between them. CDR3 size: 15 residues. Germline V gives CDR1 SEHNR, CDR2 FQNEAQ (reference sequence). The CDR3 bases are TGTGCCAGCAGCTTATTCCGGACTCGGGCCGGGGAGCTGTTTTTT. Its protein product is CASSLFRTRAGELFF.